These T cell receptor beta chains were read from a single sample in a study of human T cells and chemical hapten exposure. In TCRdb, the RACE reads were re-called with MiXCR into one record per CDR3 protein. Seen here are about 92,000 distinct CDR3 sequences, about a tenth observed once, and the top ten hold around 1.1%. This specimen was whole blood, taken in connection with sensitization to the hapten diphenylcyclopropenone (DPC). These TCRs come from a woman in her twenties or thirties with alopecia areata. Some clones in this sample may be carry-over from other donors' samples. Both conserved end residues are part of each CDR3. D genes are given only for firm matches. Clone size is not always given. Where it is, it says once, few, many or a class for expanded clones.

clone size,V gene,D gene,J gene,CDR3 DNA,CDR3 protein
many,TRBV3-1,NA,TRBJ2-7,TGTGCCAGCAGCCCCGGGACACCTTCCCCCGAGCAGTACTTC,CASSPGTPSPEQYF
few,TRBV5-5,NA,TRBJ1-2,TGTGCCAGCTCTTCGTTAGGGCCGTTTTATGGCTACACCTTC,CASSSLGPFYGYTF
NA,TRBV4-1,NA,TRBJ2-5,TGCGCCAGCAGCCTCAACAGGGTAGAGACCCAGTACTTC,CASSLNRVETQYF
NA,TRBV6-5,NA,TRBJ2-1,TGTGCCAGCAGTTACGCGGGTAGCTCCTACAATGAGCAGTTCTTC,CASSYAGSSYNEQFF
many,TRBV3-1,TRBD1,TRBJ1-2,TGTGCCAGCAGCCTGGGACAGGGAAGCGGCTACACCTTC,CASSLGQGSGYTF
NA,TRBV29-1,NA,TRBJ1-1,TGCAGCGTCAGACACACTGAAGCTTTCTTT,CSVRHTEAFF
many,TRBV7-2,NA,TRBJ1-4,TGTGCCAGCAGCTTGAAGACGACAGGAGGGAGTGAAAAACTGTTTTTT,CASSLKTTGGSEKLFF
many,TRBV5-5,NA,TRBJ2-5,TGTGCCAGCAGCTTGGGTCCAGGGATCCAAGAGACCCAGTACTTC,CASSLGPGIQETQYF
few,TRBV29-1,NA,TRBJ2-3,TGCAGCGCTGAGGGGCTGTATTTT,CSAEGLYF
many,TRBV12-3/TRBV12-4,NA,TRBJ1-5,TGTGCCAGCAGTTTAGATGCGCAGGGAGGTCAGCCCCAGCATTTT,CASSLDAQGGQPQHF
few,TRBV6-2/TRBV6-3,NA,TRBJ2-5,TGTGCCAGCATGGGGGGTTTGGTGCAGACCCAGTACTTC,CASMGGLVQTQYF
few,TRBV2,NA,TRBJ2-2,TGTGCCAGCAGTGAAAACAGATTTAACACCGGGGAGCTGTTTTTT,CASSENRFNTGELFF
few,TRBV6-5,NA,TRBJ1-6,TGTGCCAGCAGTTACTCGAGGAGCTGGGGATCACCCCTCCACTTT,CASSYSRSWGSPLHF
many,TRBV2,NA,TRBJ1-5,TGTGCCAGCAGTGAACTGGGCCCCTTTTTCCCATCAGCCCAGCATTTT,CASSELGPFFPSAQHF
many,TRBV20-1,TRBD2,TRBJ2-5,TGCAGTGCTAGAGCTACTAGCGGGGGTCTCCAAGAGACCCAGTACTTC,CSARATSGGLQETQYF
few,TRBV29-1,TRBD1,TRBJ2-3,TGCAGCGTTGCAGGGACAGGGAGCACAGATACGCAGTATTTT,CSVAGTGSTDTQYF
NA,TRBV6-1,TRBD2,TRBJ2-7,TGTGCCAGCAGTACTGGACTAGCGGACCTCTACGAGCAGTACTTC,CASSTGLADLYEQYF
many,TRBV12-3/TRBV12-4,NA,TRBJ1-1,TGTGCCAGCAGTTATCAAGGGGTCGAAGCTTTCTTT,CASSYQGVEAFF
NA,TRBV28,TRBD2,TRBJ2-1,TGTGCCAGCAGTTTACTAGCGGGAAGTAATGAGCAGTTCTTC,CASSLLAGSNEQFF
NA,TRBV29-1,NA,TRBJ2-5,TGCAGCGTTGAAGATTTCGGAGGGCAAGAGACCCAGTACTTC,CSVEDFGGQETQYF
NA,TRBV20-1,TRBD2,TRBJ2-5,TGCAGTGCTGGACTAGCGGGAAAACAAGAGACCCAGTACTTC,CSAGLAGKQETQYF
NA,TRBV6-6,NA,TRBJ2-7,TGTGCCAGCACCACAGGGAGCTACGAGCAGTACTTC,CASTTGSYEQYF
many,TRBV6-2/TRBV6-3,TRBD1,TRBJ1-2,TGTGCCAGCAGTCCCTTGGGGACAGGGCGGCGTGGCTACACCTTC,CASSPLGTGRRGYTF
NA,TRBV28,TRBD1,TRBJ1-1,TGTGCCACCAAGGACAGGGGTTACTCAAACACTGAAGCTTTCTTT,CATKDRGYSNTEAFF
many,TRBV6-2/TRBV6-3,NA,TRBJ1-5,TGTGCCAGCAGTGTTATCACAGGGATGATCAATCAGCCCCAGCATTTT,CASSVITGMINQPQHF
many,TRBV6-5,NA,TRBJ2-2,TGTGCCAGCAGTTATACTTCTACTGGACTGCGGACCGGGGAGCTGTTTTTT,CASSYTSTGLRTGELFF
many,TRBV6-6,NA,TRBJ2-2,TGTGCCAGCAGTTACTCTCAGACCGGGGAGCTGTTTTTT,CASSYSQTGELFF
few,TRBV20-1,TRBD2,TRBJ2-2,TGCAGTGCTATACCTATTACCGGGACTAGCGGGGGCACCGGGGAGCTGTTTTTT,CSAIPITGTSGGTGELFF
NA,TRBV5-1,NA,TRBJ1-4,TGCGCCAGCAGCTTGGGAGCCGTTGGGGGACTCGGTGAAAAACTGTTTTTT,CASSLGAVGGLGEKLFF
NA,TRBV7-2,NA,TRBJ2-1,TGTGCCAGCAGCTTCGGCGGATTAAACTACAATGAGCAGTTCTTC,CASSFGGLNYNEQFF
NA,TRBV4-1,TRBD1,TRBJ1-3,TGCGCCAGCAGCCAGGGGGACAGGGAGAACACCATATATTTT,CASSQGDRENTIYF
few,TRBV20-1,TRBD2,TRBJ2-1,TGCAGTGCTATCTTATCGGGAGGGTACAATGAGCAGTTCTTC,CSAILSGGYNEQFF
few,TRBV12-3/TRBV12-4,NA,TRBJ1-4,TGTGCCAGCAGCCTCTCCTTTGGAGAAAAACTGTTTTTT,CASSLSFGEKLFF
few,TRBV7-9,NA,TRBJ2-5,TGTGCCAGCAGCTTAGCGGAGCTCCAAGAGACCCAGTACTTC,CASSLAELQETQYF
many,TRBV19,NA,TRBJ1-5,TGTGCCAGTAGTATACACGACAGATCGGGTCAGCCCCAGCATTTT,CASSIHDRSGQPQHF
few,TRBV30,NA,TRBJ2-7,TGTGCCTGGAGTGTACTAGGCTACGAGCAGTACTTC,CAWSVLGYEQYF
NA,TRBV4-1,NA,TRBJ2-5,TGCGCCAGCAGCCAAGAGGGCACAGCCCAAGAGACCCAGTACTTC,CASSQEGTAQETQYF
many,TRBV11-1,NA,TRBJ1-2,TGTGCCAGCAGCAGGAACAACTATGGCTACACCTTC,CASSRNNYGYTF
NA,TRBV28,NA,TRBJ2-1,TGTGCCAGCAGTCCAGCAGGGGATATCTACAATGAGCAGTTCTTC,CASSPAGDIYNEQFF
many,TRBV20-1,NA,TRBJ2-6,TGCAGTGCTGCGGGGGCCAACGTCCTGACTTTC,CSAAGANVLTF